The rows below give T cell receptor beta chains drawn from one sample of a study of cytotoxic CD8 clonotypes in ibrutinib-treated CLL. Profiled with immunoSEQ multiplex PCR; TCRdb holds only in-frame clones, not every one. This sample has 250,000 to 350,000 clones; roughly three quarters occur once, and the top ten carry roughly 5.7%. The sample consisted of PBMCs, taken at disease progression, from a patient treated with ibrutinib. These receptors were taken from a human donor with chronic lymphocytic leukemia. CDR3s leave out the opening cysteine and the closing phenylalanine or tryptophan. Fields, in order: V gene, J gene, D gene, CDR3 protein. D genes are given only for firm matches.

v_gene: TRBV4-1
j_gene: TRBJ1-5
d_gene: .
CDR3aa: ASSQDGQSSNQPQH

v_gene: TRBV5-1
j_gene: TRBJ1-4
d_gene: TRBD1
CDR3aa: ASSRRDRGSEKLF

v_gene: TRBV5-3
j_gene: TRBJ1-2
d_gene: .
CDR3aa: ARSLKRGRYGYT

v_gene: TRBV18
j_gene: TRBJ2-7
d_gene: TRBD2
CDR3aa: ASSPSGNYEQY

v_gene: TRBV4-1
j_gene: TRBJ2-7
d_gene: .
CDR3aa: ASSQDSRQADYEQY

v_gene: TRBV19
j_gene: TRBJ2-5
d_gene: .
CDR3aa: ASSPWDGEETQY

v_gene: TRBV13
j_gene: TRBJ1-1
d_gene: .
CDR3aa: ASSSPWGGVNTEAF

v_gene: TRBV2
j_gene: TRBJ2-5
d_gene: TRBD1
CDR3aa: ASSEPGQGGTETQY

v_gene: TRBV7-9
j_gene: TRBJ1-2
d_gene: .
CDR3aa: ASSPYPYRERANYGYT

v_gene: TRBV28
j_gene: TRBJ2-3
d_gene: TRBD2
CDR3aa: ASSSPGLAVTDTQY

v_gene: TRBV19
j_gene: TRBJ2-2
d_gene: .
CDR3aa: ASSINWSGTGELF

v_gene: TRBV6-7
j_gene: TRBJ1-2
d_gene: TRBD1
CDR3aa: ASSYIDRGRRYGYT

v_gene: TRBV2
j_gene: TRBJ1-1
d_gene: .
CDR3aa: ASSESIGRMNTEAF

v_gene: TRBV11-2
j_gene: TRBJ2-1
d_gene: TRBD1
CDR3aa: ASSFNRGEYNEQF

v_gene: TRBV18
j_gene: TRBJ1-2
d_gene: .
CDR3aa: ASSPGQNYGYT

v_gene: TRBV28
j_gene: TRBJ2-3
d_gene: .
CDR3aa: ASSFTGTYPHTDTQY

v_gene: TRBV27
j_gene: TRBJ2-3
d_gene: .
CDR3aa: ASSFGRPGTDTQY

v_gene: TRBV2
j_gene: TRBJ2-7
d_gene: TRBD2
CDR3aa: ASSATGTRAVEQY

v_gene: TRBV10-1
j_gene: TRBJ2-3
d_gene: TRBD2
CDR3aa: ASSESGLAGPDTQY

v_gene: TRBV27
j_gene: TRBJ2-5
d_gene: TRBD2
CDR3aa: ASSPRTSGSGQETQY

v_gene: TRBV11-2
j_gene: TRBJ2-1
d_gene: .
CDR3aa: ASSLDDNEQF

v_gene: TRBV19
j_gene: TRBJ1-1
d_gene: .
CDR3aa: ASSIGEGRSAF

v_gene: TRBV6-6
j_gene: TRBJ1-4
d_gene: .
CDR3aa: ASSYSRGGEKLF

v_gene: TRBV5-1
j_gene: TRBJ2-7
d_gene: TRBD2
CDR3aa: ASSLSGGAYEQY

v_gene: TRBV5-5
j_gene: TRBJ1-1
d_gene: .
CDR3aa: ASSLVGGGTEAF

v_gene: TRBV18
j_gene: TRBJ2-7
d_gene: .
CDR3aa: ASSPPGNSGEQY

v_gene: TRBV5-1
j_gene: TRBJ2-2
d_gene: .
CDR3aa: ASSLMAAELF

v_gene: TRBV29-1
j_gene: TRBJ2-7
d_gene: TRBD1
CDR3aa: SVEVLDRENYEQY

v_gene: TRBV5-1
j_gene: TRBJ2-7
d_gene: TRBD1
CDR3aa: ASSAWGQGVYEQY

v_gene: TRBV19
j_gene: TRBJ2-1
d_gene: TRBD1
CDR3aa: ASSAGTGGHNEQF

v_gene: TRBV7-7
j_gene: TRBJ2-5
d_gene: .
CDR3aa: ASSFDLQETQY

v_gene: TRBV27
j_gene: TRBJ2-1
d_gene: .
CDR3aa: ASRGVVSYNEQF

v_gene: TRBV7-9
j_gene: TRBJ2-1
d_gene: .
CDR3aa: ASSLSGYNEQF

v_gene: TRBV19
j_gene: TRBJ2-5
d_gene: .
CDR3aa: ASSIQETQY

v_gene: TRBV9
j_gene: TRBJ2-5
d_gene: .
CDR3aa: ASSPRRAPLAQY

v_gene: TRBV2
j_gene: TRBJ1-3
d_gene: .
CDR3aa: ASRVLSSTAGNTIY

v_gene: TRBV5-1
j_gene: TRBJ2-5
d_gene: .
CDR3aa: ASSIPGGQEQETQY

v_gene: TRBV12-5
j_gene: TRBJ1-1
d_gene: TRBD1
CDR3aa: ASGSDRVNTEAF

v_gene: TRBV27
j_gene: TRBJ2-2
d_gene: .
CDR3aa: ASRVPSAGELF

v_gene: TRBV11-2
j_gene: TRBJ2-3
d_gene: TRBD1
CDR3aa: ASSRTTGASTDTQY

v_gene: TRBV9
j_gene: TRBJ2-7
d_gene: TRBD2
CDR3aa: ASSVSGRAGYEQY

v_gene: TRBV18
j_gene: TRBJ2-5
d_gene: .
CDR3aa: ASSPPGRRETQY

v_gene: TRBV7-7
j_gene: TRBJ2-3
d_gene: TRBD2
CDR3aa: ASSGTSDTDTQY

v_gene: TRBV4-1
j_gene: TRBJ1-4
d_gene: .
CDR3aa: ASSQDGMGGSNEKLF

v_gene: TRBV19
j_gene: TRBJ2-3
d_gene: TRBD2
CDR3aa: ASRAGGSDTQY

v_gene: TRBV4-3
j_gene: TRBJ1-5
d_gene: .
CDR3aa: ASSQDRGVRQPQH